This T cell receptor (beta chain) was sequenced for a study of T cell responses to AZD1222 COVID-19 vaccine (dated by TCRdb to 2020 to 2023). For the wider study: Because spike-specific TCR depth and breadth did not differ between the two schedules, AZD1222 recipients who got a second dose at roughly 4 weeks were pooled with those who got a second dose at roughly 12 weeks. TCR sequencing was performed for some 250 trial participants, of whom some 200 were given two doses of AZD1222 and roughly 25 were given two doses of MenACWY control vaccine. Trial participants were enrolled by age into subgroups of 18-55, 56-69 and 70-plus years, and around 150, 29 and 61 TCR-sequenced participants, respectively, were included in these subgroups.

Comments on this clone: Which antigen it targets is not known. There are no base qualities to consult, and no much larger clone falls within one base.

CDR1 KGHSH and CDR2 LQKENI were looked up in the germline V gene. Spanning cysteine to phenylalanine, the CDR3 consists of 14 amino acids. The sequence is cut down to CDR3 DNA, 42 bases in frame from base 1. V is trimmed back by 5 bases and J by 1 base, and the junction contains 4 bases that no gene match accounts for. The CDR3 regions of human TCRbeta chains were analyzed by immunosequencing. The original pipeline was this. TCRs in the repertoires were matched against a reference library of SARS-CoV-2-specific TCRs that had been generated with the MIRA antigen-specificity platform. Breadth meant the fraction of unique TCRs that were SARS-CoV-2-associated, whereas depth meant the fraction of total T cells that were SARS-CoV-2-associated. Each spike-specific TCR was assigned to its reactive spike region and to a CD4 or CD8 class using the MIRA data. Log10-transformed breadth and depth values were compared by one-way ANOVA with Sidak's multiple comparisons tests. Not all clones reach the TCRdb copy of this immuneACCESS table, which keeps in-frame sequences only. Checked studies attribute under half of the gap to unresolved V genes and leave the rest unexplained. The V and J calls and clone size are taken from that table; D and trimming were inferred from the DNA. The sample includes 70,000 to 90,000 clones, with around 86% observed a single time. 8.7% of the sample lies in the top ten.

According to the study, the label for this sample's time point signals: baseline before first vaccination. Vaccinee samples were obtained from the UK trials COV001 and COV002, which included a single-blind randomized controlled phase 2/3 trial of AZD1222 (ChAdOx1 nCoV-19) in healthy adults. For TCRbeta chain sequencing, PBMC samples from trial participants were taken at day 0 and at day 28 after the second dose. Study-level results and caveats: The 56-69-year group was small, and its depth increase did not reach significance, likely because of low power. After two AZD1222 doses, spike-specific TCR breadth and depth were significantly higher than at day 0 and than in MenACWY recipients. No day 14 peak-response samples were available, so repertoires were characterized only after the peak T cell response. CD4 TCRs associated with the vaccine covered the entire spike protein, and the dominant responses were in regions 160-218 and 743-854. Participants were mostly white British and included more females than males, and it was suggested by the authors that clonal diversity may have been underestimated. Conclusions about previously exposed vaccinees are limited because only 6 or 7 AZD1222 recipients were SARS-CoV-2 seropositive at baseline. Reportedly, close to half of the unique spike-specific TCRs recognized epitopes lying outside the regions that are mutated in the B.1.351 and B.1.1.7 variants.

The chain was built from TRBV18 and TRBJ1-1, and 7 junctional nucleotides match TRBD1. The sample consisted of peripheral blood, taken on day 0 of AZD1222 vaccination. The receptor's source is an adult in good health. The DNA is as follows: TGTGCCAGCTCATCTTGGACAGGGAACACTGAAGCTTTCTTT. Its coded protein is CASSSWTGNTEAFF.